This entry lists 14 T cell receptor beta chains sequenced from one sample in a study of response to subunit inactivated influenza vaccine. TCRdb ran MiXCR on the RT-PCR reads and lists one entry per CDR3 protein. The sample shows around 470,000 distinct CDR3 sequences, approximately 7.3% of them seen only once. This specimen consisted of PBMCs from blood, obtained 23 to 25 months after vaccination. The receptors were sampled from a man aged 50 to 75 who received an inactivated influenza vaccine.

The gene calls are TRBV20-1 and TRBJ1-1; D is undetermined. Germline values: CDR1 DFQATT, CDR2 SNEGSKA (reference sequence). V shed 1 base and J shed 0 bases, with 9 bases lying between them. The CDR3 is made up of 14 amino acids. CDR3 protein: CSARASTVNTEAFF. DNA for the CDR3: TGCAGTGCTAGAGCAAGTACGGTGAACACTGAAGCTTTCTTT.

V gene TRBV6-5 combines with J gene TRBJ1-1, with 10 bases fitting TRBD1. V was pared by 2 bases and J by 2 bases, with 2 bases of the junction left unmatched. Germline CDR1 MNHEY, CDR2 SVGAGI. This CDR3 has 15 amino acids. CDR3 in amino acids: CASSYRDRGNTEAFF. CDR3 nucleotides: TGTGCCAGCAGTTACCGGGACAGGGGTAACACTGAAGCTTTCTTT.

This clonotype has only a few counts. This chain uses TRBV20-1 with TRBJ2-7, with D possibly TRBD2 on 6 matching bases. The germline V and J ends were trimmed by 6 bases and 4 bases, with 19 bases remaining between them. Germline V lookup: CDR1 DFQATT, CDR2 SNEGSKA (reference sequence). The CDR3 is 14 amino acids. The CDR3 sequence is CSATERGMGYEQYF. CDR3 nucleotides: TGCAGTGCCACCGAACGGGGGATGGGGTACGAGCAGTACTTC.

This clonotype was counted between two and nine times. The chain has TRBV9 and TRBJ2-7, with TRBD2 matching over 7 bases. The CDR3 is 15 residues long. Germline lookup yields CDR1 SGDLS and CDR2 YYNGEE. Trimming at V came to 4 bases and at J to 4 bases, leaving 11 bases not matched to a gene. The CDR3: CASSPSPSGEYEQYF. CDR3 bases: TGTGCCAGCAGCCCCAGCCCTAGCGGAGAATACGAGCAGTACTTC.

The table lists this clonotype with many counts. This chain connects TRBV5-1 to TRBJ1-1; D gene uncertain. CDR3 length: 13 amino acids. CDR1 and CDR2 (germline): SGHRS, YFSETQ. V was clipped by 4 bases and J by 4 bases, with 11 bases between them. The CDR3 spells CASSPRGPTEAFF. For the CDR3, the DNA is TGCGCCAGCAGCCCGCGGGGTCCCACTGAAGCTTTCTTT.

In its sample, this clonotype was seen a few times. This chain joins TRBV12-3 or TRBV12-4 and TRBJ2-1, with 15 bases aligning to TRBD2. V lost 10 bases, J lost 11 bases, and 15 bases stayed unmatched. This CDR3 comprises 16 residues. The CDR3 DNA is TGTGCCACCCTCATAGGGGGGGGACTAGCGGGGGGAAAGCAGTTCTTC. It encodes CATLIGGGLAGGKQFF.

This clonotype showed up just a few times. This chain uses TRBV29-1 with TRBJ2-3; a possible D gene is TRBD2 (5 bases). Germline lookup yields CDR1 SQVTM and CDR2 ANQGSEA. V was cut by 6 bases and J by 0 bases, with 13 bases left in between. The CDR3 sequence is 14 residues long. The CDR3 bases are TGCAGCGTCGCGGTGGGCGGGAGCACAGATACGCAGTATTTT. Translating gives CSVAVGGSTDTQYF.

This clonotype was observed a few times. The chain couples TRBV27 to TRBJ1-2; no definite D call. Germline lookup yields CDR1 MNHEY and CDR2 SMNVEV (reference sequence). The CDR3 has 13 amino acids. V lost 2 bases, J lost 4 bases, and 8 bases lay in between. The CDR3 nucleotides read TGTGCCAGCAGTTTAAGCGATGGCTATGGCTACACCTTC. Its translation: CASSLSDGYGYTF.

The CDR3 DNA reads as TGCAGTGCTAGACGAGCGCAAGAGACCCAGTACTTC. Its protein product is CSARRAQETQYF. The chain recombines TRBV20-1 with TRBJ2-5; D is uncertain. Germline V CDR1 and CDR2: DFQATT, SNEGSKA (reference sequence). V was cut by 2 bases and J by 2 bases, with 6 bases left in between. CDR3 length: 12 residues.

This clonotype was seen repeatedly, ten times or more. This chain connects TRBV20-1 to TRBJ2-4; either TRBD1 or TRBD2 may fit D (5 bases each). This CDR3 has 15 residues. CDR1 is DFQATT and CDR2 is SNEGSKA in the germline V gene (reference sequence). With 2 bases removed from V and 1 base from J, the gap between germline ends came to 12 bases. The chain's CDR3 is CSARWGRQAKNIQYF. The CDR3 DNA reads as TGCAGTGCTAGATGGGGGAGACAGGCCAAAAACATTCAGTACTTC.

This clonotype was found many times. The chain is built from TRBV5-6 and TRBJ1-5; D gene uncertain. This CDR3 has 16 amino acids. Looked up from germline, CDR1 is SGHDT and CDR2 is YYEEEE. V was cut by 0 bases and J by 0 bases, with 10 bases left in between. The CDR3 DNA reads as TGTGCCAGCAGCTTGGCCGCCAGCAATAGCAATCAGCCCCAGCATTTT. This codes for CASSLAASNSNQPQHF.

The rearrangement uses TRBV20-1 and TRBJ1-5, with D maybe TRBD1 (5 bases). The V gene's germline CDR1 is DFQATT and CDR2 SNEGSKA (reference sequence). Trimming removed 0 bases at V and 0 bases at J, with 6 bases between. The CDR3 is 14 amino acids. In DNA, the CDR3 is TGCAGTGCTAGAGAGACAGTTAGCAATCAGCCCCAGCATTTT. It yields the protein CSARETVSNQPQHF.

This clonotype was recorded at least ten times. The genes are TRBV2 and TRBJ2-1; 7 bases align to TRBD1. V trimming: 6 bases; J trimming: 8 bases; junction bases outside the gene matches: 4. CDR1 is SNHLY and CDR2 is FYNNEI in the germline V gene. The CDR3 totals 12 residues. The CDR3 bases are TGTGCCAGCAGCCTAACAGGGGATGAGCAGTTCTTC. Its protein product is CASSLTGDEQFF.

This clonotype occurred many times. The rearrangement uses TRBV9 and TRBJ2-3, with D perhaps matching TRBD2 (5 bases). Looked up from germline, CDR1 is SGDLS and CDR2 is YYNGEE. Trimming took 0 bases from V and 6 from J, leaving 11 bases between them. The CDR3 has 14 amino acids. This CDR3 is CASSVDAAEDTQYF. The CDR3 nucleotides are TGTGCCAGCAGCGTAGATGCAGCGGAGGATACGCAGTATTTT.